The T cell receptor beta chain described here comes from a study of radiation and T cells in renal cell carcinoma. Whole-study results and caveats: Sampling covered only around 1 g of each tumor.

Clones were read by immunoSEQ multiplex PCR, and TCRdb kept only the in-frame ones, dropping some. Here the sample spans about 15,000 clones, under 70% being singletons. About this clone: Its antigen remains unknown.

Treatment meaning: 15 Gy SBRT to primary tumor, nephrectomy 4 weeks later. The clonotype originates from a woman aged 65 to 85 with renal cell carcinoma. Sequenced here: tumor tissue, sampled from a patient whose treatment included radiotherapy and nephrectomy.

The CDR3 spells CASSVSGAYNEQFF. The CDR3 DNA sequence: TGTGCCAGCAGTGTCAGCGGAGCTTACAATGAGCAGTTCTTC. J is TRBJ2-1 and V is TRBV25-1, with a weak D call TRBD2 (5 bases). Trimming pared 4 bases from V and 4 bases from J, leaving 11 bases between. Looked up from germline, CDR1 is MGHDK and CDR2 is SYGVNS. The CDR3 has 14 amino acids.